The 6 T cell receptor beta chains reported below all come from one sample, sequenced in a study of T cell repertoires in aging, cancer and after chemotherapy. Rearranged V-D-J TRB sequences were amplified with a mixed TRB-A/B primer pool. TCRdb processed the multiplex PCR reads anew with MiXCR; each CDR3 protein has one entry. The profile shows some 8,500 distinct CDR3 sequences, roughly 41% of them singletons. Peripheral blood genomic DNA, not sorted cells or RNA, was the template. The sample comprised blood. These receptors originate from a human donor with a solid tumor.

By frequency in the sample, this clonotype is medium-sized. The V call is TRBV29-1, the J call TRBJ1-2; 9 bases are a match to TRBD1. Germline CDR1 reads SQVTM; CDR2 reads ANQGSEA. The V segment lost 7 bases and the J segment 4 bases; nucleotides outside the gene matches: 7. CDR3 length: 13 residues. CDR3 in DNA: TGCAGCGGAGGGACAGGGTCTCTCTATGGCTACACCTTC. Its translation: CSGGTGSLYGYTF.

This clonotype was recorded a few times. V gene TRBV5-4 combines with J gene TRBJ2-5, with 9 bases matching TRBD2. The CDR3 is 14 residues long. The germline CDR1 and CDR2 sequences are SGHNT and YYREEE (reference sequence). J lost 5 bases, V lost 3 bases, and 5 bases had no gene match. CDR3 nucleotides: TGTGCCAGCAGCTATAGCGGGAGTGTGGAGACCCAGTACTTC. Its protein is CASSYSGSVETQYF.

The chain is built from TRBV24-1 and TRBJ1-2, with TRBD1 as a possible D gene (6 bases). V lost 2 bases, J lost 8 bases, and 11 bases lay in between. Germline CDR1 reads KGHDR; CDR2 reads SFDVKD. The CDR3 spans 13 residues. CDR3 DNA sequence: TGTGCCACCAGTGATTGGACAGAGGAGGGCTACACCTTC. This translates into CATSDWTEEGYTF.

This clonotype is classed as medium-sized. This rearrangement joins TRBV19 to TRBJ2-1, with TRBD2 matching over 8 bases. The CDR3 covers 16 residues. Trimming removed 7 bases from V and 1 base from J; junction bases left unmatched: 9. The germline CDR1 and CDR2 sequences are LNHDA and SQIVND (reference sequence). CDR3 bases: TGTGCCAGTACCCCAGGCAGCGGGAGATCCTACAATGAGCAGTTCTTC. Translating it yields CASTPGSGRSYNEQFF.

The chain has TRBV11-3 and TRBJ1-4, with D possibly matching TRBD1 (5 bases). Germline assignment: CDR1 SGHNT and CDR2 YENEEA. Trimming took off 4 bases at V and 8 bases at J, with 14 bases between the two ends. The CDR3 is 14 amino acids. CDR3 protein: CASSSTGLGEKLFF. CDR3 nucleotides: TGTGCCAGCAGCTCAACAGGTTTGGGGGAAAAACTGTTTTTT.

The chain employs TRBV19 and TRBJ2-4; maybe TRBD2 (5 bases). This CDR3 spans 14 amino acids. Trimming shortened V by 7 bases and J by 2 bases, and 12 bases separated the two germline ends. Germline V lookup: CDR1 LNHDA, CDR2 SQIVND (reference sequence). The CDR3 loop is CASTVRGSKNIQYF. The DNA for the CDR3 is TGTGCCAGTACTGTGAGAGGGTCCAAAAACATTCAGTACTTC.